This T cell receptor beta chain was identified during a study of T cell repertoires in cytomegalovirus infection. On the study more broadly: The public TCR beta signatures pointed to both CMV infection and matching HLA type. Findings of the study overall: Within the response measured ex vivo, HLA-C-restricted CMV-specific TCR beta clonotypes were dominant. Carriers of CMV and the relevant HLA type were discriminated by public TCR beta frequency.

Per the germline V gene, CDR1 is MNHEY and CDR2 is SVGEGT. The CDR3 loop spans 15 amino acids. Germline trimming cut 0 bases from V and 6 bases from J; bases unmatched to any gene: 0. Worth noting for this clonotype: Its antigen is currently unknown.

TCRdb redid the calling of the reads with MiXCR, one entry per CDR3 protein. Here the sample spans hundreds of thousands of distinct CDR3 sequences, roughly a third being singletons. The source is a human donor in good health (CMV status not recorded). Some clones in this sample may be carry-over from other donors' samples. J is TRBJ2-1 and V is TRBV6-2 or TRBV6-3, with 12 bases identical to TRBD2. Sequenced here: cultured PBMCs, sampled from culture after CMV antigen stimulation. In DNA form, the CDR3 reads TGTGCCAGCAGTTACTCGGGACTAGCGGGCAATGAGCAGTTCTTC. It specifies CASSYSGLAGNEQFF.